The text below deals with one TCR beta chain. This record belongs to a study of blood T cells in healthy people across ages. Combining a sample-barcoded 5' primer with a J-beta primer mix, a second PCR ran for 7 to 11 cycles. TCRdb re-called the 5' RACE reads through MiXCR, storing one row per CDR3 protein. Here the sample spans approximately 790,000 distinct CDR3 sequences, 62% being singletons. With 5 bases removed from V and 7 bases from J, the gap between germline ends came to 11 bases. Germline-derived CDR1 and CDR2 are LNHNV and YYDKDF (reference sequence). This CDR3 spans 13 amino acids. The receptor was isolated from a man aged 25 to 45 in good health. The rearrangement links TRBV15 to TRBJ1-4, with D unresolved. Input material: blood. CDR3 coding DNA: TGTGCCACCAGCCACGCACGAGGTGAAAAACTGTTTTTT. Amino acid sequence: CATSHARGEKLFF.